The sequence of this T cell receptor beta chain was determined in a study of T cell repertoires in cytomegalovirus infection (dated by TCRdb to about 2019). As for the study more broadly: Recently identified HLA-C-restricted CMV epitopes, whose presentation resists viral immunomodulation, were targeted by peptide stimulations together with well-studied HLA-B-restricted epitopes. The HLA type of each donor mattered for the analysis, because public TCR beta signatures pointed to carriage of CMV infection along with the matching HLA type. The research as a whole found: Cumulative frequency of public TCR beta family members discriminated carriers of CMV infection plus the relevant HLA type in this cohort and an independent roughly 340-donor cohort. The ex vivo response was dominated by HLA-C-restricted CMV-specific TCR beta clonotypes, which also provided the single most frequent clonotype in two of eight donors.

Sequencing took place on an Illumina HiSeq 1500. TCRdb reprocessed the public reads (quality trimming at Q25 with fastp, clone calling with MiXCR) and kept in-frame beta chains. Rows merge per CDR3 protein into single entries with the most common DNA and genes. Counted in this sample were about 52,000 distinct CDR3 sequences; about 20% of them appeared once. The top ten clones comprise about 80% of the sample. Spanning cysteine to phenylalanine, the CDR3 consists of 14 amino acids. Kept here is only the CDR3 DNA, which spans 42 bases and is read in frame from base 1. Looking up the germline V gene yields CDR1 MNHEY and CDR2 SVGEGT. V gives up 2 bases and J gives up 3 bases, and the segment between their germline ends measures 10 bases. What the treatment or condition label conveys for this sample: in vitro stimulation with specific CMV peptide epitopes to enrich CMV-specific T cells. This clonotype was seen a few times. This clone's antigen is unknown. It has no much larger one-base neighbor in the sample; base qualities were not kept.

The rearrangement combines TRBV6-2 or TRBV6-3 with TRBJ1-2; no D gene is confidently identified. The sequenced sample was CD8+ T cells from cultured PBMCs, obtained from culture after CMV antigen stimulation. This TCR was recovered from a human donor in good health (CMV status not recorded). Some clones in this sample may be carry-over from other donors' samples. Read as DNA, the sequence is TGTGCCAGCAGTTACGCGACACCGTACTATGGCTACACCTTC. Translated, this gives CASSYATPYYGYTF.